Included here is one T cell receptor beta chain sequence, with context. Its antigen remains unknown. Mismatch with germline at one junction end may stem from a read error. This CDR3 comprises 14 residues. Germline loops: CDR1 LGHNA, CDR2 YSLEER. The sample comes from a study of response to subunit inactivated influenza vaccine. Overall study findings and caveats: New T cells are recruited in small numbers by each seasonal influenza vaccination, according to the authors' suggestion.

MiXCR was run by TCRdb on the RT-PCR reads, yielding one entry per CDR3 protein. The sample contains approximately 570,000 distinct CDR3 sequences, 6.5% to 8% of which appear only once. Sample: PBMCs from blood, taken about 23 months after vaccination. The receptor was isolated from a man aged 50 to 69 who received an inactivated influenza vaccine. V and J are TRBV4-3 and TRBJ2-7, with 10 bases that match TRBD2. CDR3 sequence (DNA): TGCGCCAGCACCCAAGCGGGAGGGCCGGGCGAGCAGTACTTC. As protein: CASTQAGGPGEQYF.